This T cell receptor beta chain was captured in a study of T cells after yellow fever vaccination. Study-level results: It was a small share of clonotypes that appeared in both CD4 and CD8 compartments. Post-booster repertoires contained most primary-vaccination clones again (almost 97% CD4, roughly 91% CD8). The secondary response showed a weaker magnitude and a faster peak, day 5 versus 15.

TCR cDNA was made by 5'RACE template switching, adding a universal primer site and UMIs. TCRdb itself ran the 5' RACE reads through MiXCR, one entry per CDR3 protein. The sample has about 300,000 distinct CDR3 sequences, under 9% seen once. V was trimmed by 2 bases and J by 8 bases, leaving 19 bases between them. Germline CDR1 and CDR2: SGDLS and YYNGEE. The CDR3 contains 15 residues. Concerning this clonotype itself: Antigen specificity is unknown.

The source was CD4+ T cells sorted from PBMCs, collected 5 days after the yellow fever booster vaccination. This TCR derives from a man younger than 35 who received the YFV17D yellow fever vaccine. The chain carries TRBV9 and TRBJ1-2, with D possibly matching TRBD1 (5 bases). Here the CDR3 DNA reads TGTGCCAGCAGCGTCGGGGGTCCGGGCTTTGGGGGCTACACCTTC. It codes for CASSVGGPGFGGYTF. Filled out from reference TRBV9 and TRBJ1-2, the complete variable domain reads DSGVTQTPKHLITATGQRVTLRCSPRSGDLSVYWYQQSLDQGLQFLIQYYNGEERAKGNILERFSAQQFPDLHSELNLSSLELGDSALYFCASSVGGPGFGGYTFGSGTRLTVV.